One and the same sample provided the 3 T cell receptor beta chains below, sequenced in a study of blood T cells in healthy people across ages. It was with a sample-barcoded 5' primer and a J-beta primer mix that a second PCR of roughly 7 to 12 cycles was run. TCRdb re-analysed the 5' RACE reads in MiXCR, keeping a single row per CDR3 protein. The sample lists 600,000 to 800,000 distinct CDR3 sequences, over 40% occurring once. Sequenced: blood. These receptors were obtained from a woman aged 80 or over in good health.

This clonotype was picked up many times. V usage is TRBV11-1 and J usage is TRBJ1-1; D not certain. The germline V gene encodes CDR1 SGHAT and CDR2 FQDESV (reference sequence). Trimming removed 5 bases at V and 8 bases at J, with 12 bases between. The CDR3 is 12 amino acids. This chain's CDR3 is CASSTGGREAFF. CDR3 DNA: TGTGCCAGCAGCACGGGAGGCAGAGAAGCTTTCTTT.

This clonotype was counted many times. The gene calls are TRBV5-1 and TRBJ2-5; 9 bases line up with TRBD2. Germline V gives CDR1 SGHRS, CDR2 YFSETQ. The J segment lost 3 bases and the V segment lost 2 bases, leaving 5 bases of the junction unmatched. The CDR3 has 15 residues. The CDR3 DNA follows: TGCGCCAGCAGCTTTAGCGGGAGTGGGGAAGAGACCCAGTACTTC. Translation gives CASSFSGSGEETQYF.

This clonotype has at least ten counts. This sequence joins TRBV15 and TRBJ1-1; TRBD1 agrees at 8 bases. Germline V lookup: CDR1 LNHNV, CDR2 YYDKDF (reference sequence). Germline trimming cut 5 bases from V and 0 bases from J; bases unmatched to any gene: 2. There are 14 residues in the CDR3. The chain's CDR3 is CATSPGGLNTEAFF. CDR3 coding DNA: TGTGCCACCAGCCCAGGGGGCTTGAACACTGAAGCTTTCTTT.